This is a list of T cell receptor beta chains from one sample in a study of blood T cell repertoires in COVID-19. Using immunoSEQ multiplex PCR, the repertoire was profiled, and TCRdb retains in-frame clones only, with some absent. Of under 500,000 clones in the sample, around nine tenths were seen once. Sequenced input: PBMCs or T cells enriched from blood (not recorded which). Every receptor here comes from a woman aged 18-29 years with acute COVID-19. Each CDR3 is given with its conserved first and last residue. D genes are given only for firm matches. Rows give clone size only sometimes, using once, few, many, or a class for an expanded clone.

>-|TRBD2|TRBJ2-7|TRBV13
TGTGCCAGCAGCTCAGGCGGTGGGGGGGTCTACGAGCAGTACTTC
CASSSGGGGVYEQYF
>-|TRBD1|TRBJ1-2|TRBV15
TGTGCCACCAGCAGAGGACAGGGCAACTATGGCTACACCTTC
CATSRGQGNYGYTF
>-|-|TRBJ1-1|TRBV30
TGTGCCTGCCTCCCAGGGTATATGAACACTGAAGCTTTCTTT
CACLPGYMNTEAFF
>-|TRBD2|TRBJ2-5|TRBV6-5
TGTGCCAGCAGGCCGGGACTAGGTAAAGAGACCCAGTACTTC
CASRPGLGKETQYF
>-|-|TRBJ1-2|TRBV20-1
TGCAGTGCTAGAAAAGAGTATGGCTACACCTTC
CSARKEYGYTF
>-|TRBD1|TRBJ1-1|TRBV28
TGTGCCAGCAGACAGGGGGGAGGCACTGAAGCTTTCTTT
CASRQGGGTEAFF
>-|TRBD1|TRBJ1-4|TRBV3-1/TRBV3-2
TGTGCCAGCAGCCACCGGACAGGGATTCTCGTGGGGATTGAAAAACTGTTTTTT
CASSHRTGILVGIEKLFF
>-|-|TRBJ2-2|TRBV7-2
TGTGCCAGCAGCCTCCGGTCGGGGGGCGGTGGTACCGGGGAGCTGTTTTTT
CASSLRSGGGGTGELFF
>-|-|TRBJ1-5|TRBV28
TGTGCCAGCAGTTCCCCCGGGTTTCAGCCCCAGCATTTT
CASSSPGFQPQHF
>-|TRBD1|TRBJ1-2|TRBV14
TGTGCCAGCAGCCAAGGTGGGACAGGGGCGATCGGCTACACCTTC
CASSQGGTGAIGYTF
>-|-|TRBJ1-5|TRBV2
TGTGCCAGCAGTGAGATAGGAGGCAATCAGCCCCAGCATTTT
CASSEIGGNQPQHF
>-|-|TRBJ1-2|TRBV7-9
TGTGCCAGCAGCTTAGCACAGGGAGAGTTCTATGGCTACACCTTC
CASSLAQGEFYGYTF
>-|TRBD2|TRBJ2-3|TRBV6-1
TGTGCCAGCAGTGCGCGACTAGCGGGGGGCCAAGATACGCAGTATTTT
CASSARLAGGQDTQYF
>-|-|TRBJ2-1|TRBV9
TGTGCCAGCAGCGTAGTAACTATCTCACCCCCCCCGAAATACAATGAGCAGTTCTTC
CASSVVTISPPPKYNEQFF
>-|-|TRBJ2-7|TRBV3-1/TRBV3-2
TGTGCCAGCAGCCGCAGGGTCCACGAGCAGTACTTC
CASSRRVHEQYF
>-|-|TRBJ1-2|TRBV27
TGTGCCAGCAGTTTAGCCGGGGGTGGCTATGGCTACACCTTC
CASSLAGGGYGYTF
>-|-|TRBJ2-7|TRBV28
TGTGCCAGCAGGGGACTCCTGATCTACGAGCAGTACTTC
CASRGLLIYEQYF
>-|TRBD1|TRBJ2-5|TRBV6-5
TGTGCCAGCAGTTATTACGGGACAGACGTCGAGACCCAGTACTTC
CASSYYGTDVETQYF
>-|-|TRBJ2-7|TRBV4-3
TGCGCCAGCAGCCGAGAGGGGGGGGCTGCCTACGAGCAGTACTTC
CASSREGGAAYEQYF
>few|-|TRBJ2-1|TRBV7-6
TGTGCCAGCAGCCCCAGTCGGGGACAAAACAATGAGCAGTTCTTC
CASSPSRGQNNEQFF
>-|TRBD1|TRBJ2-5|TRBV7-9
TGTGCCAGCAGTCAAACAGGGGGCGGAGAGACCCAGTACTTC
CASSQTGGGETQYF
>once|-|TRBJ2-7|TRBV3-1/TRBV3-2
TGTGCCAGCAGCGGGGGCAGGGCGGCCTACGAGCAGTACTTC
CASSGGRAAYEQYF
>-|TRBD1|TRBJ2-1|TRBV5-1
TGCGCCAGCAGCTTGGGACAGGGCTACAATGAGCAGTTCTTC
CASSLGQGYNEQFF
>-|-|TRBJ1-3|TRBV19
TGTGCCAGTGCCGCCGGACAGCGCATTGGAAACACCATATATTTT
CASAAGQRIGNTIYF
>-|-|TRBJ1-2|TRBV21-1
TGTGCCAGCAGCAAAGCGCTTTCGGGACTCCCCGTGGGTGGCTACACCTTC
CASSKALSGLPVGGYTF
>-|-|TRBJ1-2|TRBV5-4
TGTGCCAGCAGCTTGGACGGTCCAGGCTACACCTTC
CASSLDGPGYTF
>few|-|TRBJ1-6|TRBV2
TGTGCCAGCTGCCCTTTGAGGGATTCACCCCTCCACTTT
CASCPLRDSPLHF
>once|-|TRBJ1-6|TRBV3-1/TRBV3-2
TGTGCCAGCAGCCAAGAGGCGGCCCCCCTCCACTTT
CASSQEAAPLHF
>-|TRBD1|TRBJ1-2|TRBV6-6
TGTGCCAGCAGTCAACTTGAGACAGGGGGCTATTCCGGTGGCTACACCTTC
CASSQLETGGYSGGYTF
>-|-|TRBJ1-4|TRBV6-2/TRBV6-3
TGTGCCAGCAGTTACAACCCGGGACACCTGAATGAAAAACTGTTTTTT
CASSYNPGHLNEKLFF
>-|TRBD1|TRBJ1-2|TRBV12-3/TRBV12-4
TGTGCCAGCAGTCAAGGGACAGGGTATGGCTACACCTTC
CASSQGTGYGYTF
>-|-|TRBJ1-2|TRBV9
TGTGCCAGCAGCGTAGGGTCAGGGGACTATGGCTACACCTTC
CASSVGSGDYGYTF
>-|TRBD1|TRBJ1-6|TRBV4-1
TGCGCCAGCAGCCAAGAGACAGGGAACTCACCCCTCCACTTT
CASSQETGNSPLHF
>-|-|TRBJ1-3|TRBV11-2
TGTGCCAGCAGCTCGTCACGCGGGGGCTCTGGAAACACCATATATTTT
CASSSSRGGSGNTIYF
>-|TRBD1|TRBJ1-1|TRBV5-6
TGTGCCAGCAGCGCAGGGGGCCTGGCTTTCTTT
CASSAGGLAFF
>few|-|TRBJ2-6|TRBV6-5
TGTGCCAGCAAAGGAGGGGGCATCGGGGCCAACGTCCTGACTTTC
CASKGGGIGANVLTF
>-|TRBD1|TRBJ1-2|TRBV5-6
TGTGCCAGCAGCCATGACAGGGAGATTAGTAACTATGGCTACACCTTC
CASSHDREISNYGYTF
>-|TRBD1|TRBJ2-5|TRBV7-8
TGTGCCAGCAGCTCCCGAGGACAGGGAATCGGAGAGACCCAGTACTTC
CASSSRGQGIGETQYF
>-|-|TRBJ2-7|TRBV7-9
TGTGCCAGCAGCTTAGTTGCGGGGAAGGGAACCGAGCAGTACTTC
CASSLVAGKGTEQYF
>-|TRBD2|TRBJ2-1|TRBV10-2
TGCGCCAGCAGTGAGTTGGGTAGCGGGGCCTACAATGAGCAGTTCTTC
CASSELGSGAYNEQFF
>-|TRBD2|TRBJ2-1|TRBV27
TGTGCCAGCAGTTTTTCGGCGGGAGGATACAATGAGCAGTTCTTC
CASSFSAGGYNEQFF
>once|-|TRBJ2-1|TRBV7-9
TGTGCCAGCACCAGACTGACGTCGGTCGATGAGCAGTTCTTC
CASTRLTSVDEQFF
>-|-|TRBJ1-2|TRBV12-3/TRBV12-4
TGTGCCAGCACCTTTTACCGGGACAATGGCTACACCTTC
CASTFYRDNGYTF
>-|-|TRBJ1-2|TRBV3-1/TRBV3-2
TGTGCCAGCAGCCCCCAGACCTTTGACAGGAAGGGCTACACCTTC
CASSPQTFDRKGYTF
>once|-|TRBJ1-6|TRBV7-2
TGTGCCAGCAGCTCGTCCCAGGTCGGATCACCCCTCCACTTT
CASSSSQVGSPLHF
>-|TRBD1|TRBJ1-2|TRBV28
TGTGCCAGCAGGGACAGGGGGCGAGGCTATGGCTACACCTTC
CASRDRGRGYGYTF
>-|-|TRBJ1-5|TRBV9
TGTGCCAGCAGCGTAGGAGTTAGCAATCAGCCCCAGCATTTT
CASSVGVSNQPQHF
>once|-|TRBJ2-7|TRBV27
TGTGCCAGCCACCCGCTTCGTTCCCGCCAGACCTACGAGCAGTACTTC
CASHPLRSRQTYEQYF
>-|TRBD2|TRBJ2-7|TRBV11-2
TGTGCCAGCAGCTTACGCCAGACCGGGACTAGCGGGAGCTCCTACGAGCAGTACTTC
CASSLRQTGTSGSSYEQYF
>-|-|TRBJ2-7|TRBV15
TGTGCCACCAGCAGAGTCAGGACAGCCGAGGAGCAGTACTTC
CATSRVRTAEEQYF
>-|-|TRBJ2-2|TRBV5-8
TGTGCCAGCAGCTCCGGGATGGACGGGGAGCTGTTTTTT
CASSSGMDGELFF
>-|-|TRBJ2-2|TRBV30
TGTGCCTGGAGTGTGGCTCAGGTTAAGCTGTTTTTT
CAWSVAQVKLFF
>-|-|TRBJ1-2|TRBV6-5
TGTGCCAGCAGTTACTCGAAGAGCCCATCCTATGGCTACACCTTC
CASSYSKSPSYGYTF
>-|-|TRBJ2-1|TRBV27
TGTGCCAGCAGTTTAGGGACTTCGACGGGGGATGAGCAGTTCTTC
CASSLGTSTGDEQFF
>-|TRBD2|TRBJ2-1|TRBV7-3
TGTGCCAGCAGCTCCGGATTAGCGGGGGGACGGCAGTTCTTC
CASSSGLAGGRQFF
>-|-|TRBJ1-2|TRBV10-3
TGTGCCATCAACAGGGACGGAAACTATGGCTACACCTTC
CAINRDGNYGYTF
>once|TRBD2|TRBJ2-1|TRBV4-3
TGCGCCAGCAGTCCTAAAACTAGCGGGAGCTCCTACAATGAGCAGTTCTTC
CASSPKTSGSSYNEQFF
>few|TRBD1|TRBJ2-2|TRBV12-3/TRBV12-4
TGTGCCAGCAGGTCCACAGGGGAAGGGGAGCTGTTTTTT
CASRSTGEGELFF
>few|-|TRBJ1-5|TRBV6-2/TRBV6-3
TGTGCCAGCAGTTACTCGGTGGGGCAGTGGCCCCAGCATTTT
CASSYSVGQWPQHF
>once|-|TRBJ1-3|TRBV5-6
TGTGCCAGCGTGGTGGGCGGGCCAAGCTCTGGAAACACCATATATTTT
CASVVGGPSSGNTIYF